This T cell receptor beta chain stems from a study of post-analysis software for immune sequencing data (dated by TCRdb to between 2015 and 2016). For the study in its entirety: Recorded disease courses included relapsing-remitting, secondary progressive and progressive-relapsing multiple sclerosis, with some patients lacking subtype annotation. The patient repertoires were set against 10 or so previously published healthy control repertoires from donors whose ages ranged from roughly 6 to 26 years. A subset of samples was prepared in parallel using single-end sample barcoding, then pooled and co-amplified after Illumina adapter ligation.

TCR beta repertoires were profiled from peripheral blood of approximately 13 young patients with multiple sclerosis to demonstrate the VDJtools post-analysis software. The multiple sclerosis patients were children and adolescents between about 6 and 16 years of age. V sheds 0 bases and J sheds 2 bases, leaving 12 bases between their ends. Reading from cysteine to phenylalanine, the CDR3 counts 15 amino acids. Of the read, only the CDR3 DNA is kept; its 45 bases are in frame from base 1. The germline V gene yields SGHRS for CDR1 and YFSETQ for CDR2. The research as a whole found: Strong co-clustering of samples prepared in the same batch was shown by direct clustering with F measure, prompting a batch-effect correction. Several TRBV segments, including TRBV5-6, TRBV5-1 and TRBV20-1, were significantly more frequent in patients than controls. The control group was slightly older than the multiple sclerosis patient group. Normalized Chao1 diversity was significantly lower in multiple sclerosis patients than controls, suggesting substantial peripheral T-cell clonal expansion.

Regarding this clonotype: No antigen is known for it. There are no base qualities to consult, and no much larger clone falls within one base.

Libraries were constructed by PCR. Sequenced on an Illumina HiSeq 2500. To reduce PCR and sequencing biases, unique molecular identifiers were built into the TCR beta cDNA libraries. Every 1 to 10 million input T cells yielded approximately 500,000 cDNA molecules, meaning each molecule approximated one T cell. The patient libraries were prepared and sequenced using the same protocol as the earlier healthy control dataset. Within a given batch, samples were prepared together, multiplexed and sequenced on the same HiSeq lane. The original methods were these. Raw barcoded reads were processed with MIGEC, discarding single-read molecular identifier groups before consensus assembly and CDR3 extraction. Clonotype tables were post-analysed with VDJtools, and diversity was normalized by down-sampling all datasets to the smallest sample size. In repertoire overlap clustering, CDR3 amino acid sequences, but not nucleotide sequences, were matched to correct batch-related cross-sample contamination. In TCRdb, the public reads were trimmed at Q25 with fastp and aligned with MiXCR, with productive beta chains retained. Rows with one shared CDR3 protein collapse into an entry with the most common genes and DNA. The V and J calls were determined by TCRdb, not by the authors. The sample has about 400,000 distinct CDR3 sequences on record, less than 40% of them singletons. Around 15% of the sample belongs to the ten largest clones.

The TCR originated in a girl aged 10-17 years with multiple sclerosis. The receptor chain draws on TRBV5-1 and TRBJ2-7, and the D gene may be TRBD1, 5 bases matching. The material sequenced was blood. This receptor carries the CDR3 CASSLEQGLTYEQYF. The sequenced DNA: TGCGCCAGCAGCTTGGAGCAGGGCCTGACCTACGAGCAGTACTTC.